This T cell receptor beta chain stems from a study of glioma-infiltrating T cells after dendritic cell vaccination. Study details: At biweekly intervals, patients got three intradermal dendritic cell vaccine injections.

Produced via immunoSEQ multiplex PCR; TCRdb's table is partial and in-frame only. The sample consists of around 87,000 clones, 80% to 85% of them appearing once. Deletions cut 0 bases from V and 4 bases from J, with 16 bases between. The germline gives CDR1 SGHTS, CDR2 YDEGEE. CDR3 length: 16 amino acids. The time point denotes: after dendritic cell vaccination, including at tumor progression/relapse. The receptor was derived from a human donor with glioblastoma. The V call is TRBV5-8, the J call TRBJ1-1; D gene unclear. The sample consisted of blood, taken after dendritic cell vaccination. The chain's CDR3 is CASSLAGKWGTTEAFF. Here the CDR3 DNA reads TGTGCCAGCAGCTTGGCGGGGAAGTGGGGAACCACTGAAGCTTTCTTT. Based on the CDR3 plus reference TRBV5-8 and TRBJ1-1, the full variable domain is EAGVTQSPTHLIKTRGQQATLRCSPISGHTSVYWYQQALGLGLQFLLWYDEGEERNRGNFPPRFSGRQFPNYSSELNVNALELEDSALYLCASSLAGKWGTTEAFFGQGTRLTVV.